The clone carrying this T cell receptor (beta chain) showed up just a few times. The antigen is not known. This specimen comes from a study of T cells in Graves' hyperthyroidism and ophthalmopathy. Findings and limits, study-wide: In simple terms, a model built on 13 V-J features told ophthalmopathy apart from stable hyperthyroidism. Expanded thyroid clonotypes (above 0.001) were mostly also found in blood. With a median lead of roughly 6.8 months before onset, the model predicted ophthalmopathy.

The CDR3 extends over 16 amino acids. Germline V lookup: CDR1 SGHAT, CDR2 FQNNGV. V lost 5 bases and J lost 0, with 14 bases in between. Amplification yielded TCR beta CDR3 regions, with RNA transcripts as the source. First-round RT-PCR with HTBI primers amplified the TCR CDR3 region. Via MiXCR, TCRdb re-called the multiplex PCR reads, giving one row per CDR3 protein. This table holds some 580,000 distinct CDR3 sequences, roughly a sixth found once. PBMCs were collected from a roughly 10 ml volume of fresh peripheral blood. This TCR was recovered from a middle-aged woman with Graves' ophthalmopathy. The rearrangement joins TRBV11-2 to TRBJ2-1, with a possible D match to TRBD2 (5 bases). The sequencing sample was made of blood. The CDR3 bases are TGTGCCAGCAGCCCCCTCCGAGGGTTCTCCTACAATGAGCAGTTCTTC. It encodes CASSPLRGFSYNEQFF.